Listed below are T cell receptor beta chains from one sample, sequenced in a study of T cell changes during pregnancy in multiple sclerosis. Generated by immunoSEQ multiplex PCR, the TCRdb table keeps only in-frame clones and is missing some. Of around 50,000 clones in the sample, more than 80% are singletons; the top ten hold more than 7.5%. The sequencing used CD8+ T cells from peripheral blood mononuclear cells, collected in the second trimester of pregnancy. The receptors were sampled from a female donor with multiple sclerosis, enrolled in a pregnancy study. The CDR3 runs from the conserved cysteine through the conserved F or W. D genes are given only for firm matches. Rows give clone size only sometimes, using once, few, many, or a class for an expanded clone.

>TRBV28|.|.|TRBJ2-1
TGTGCCAGCATGAGGAATGAGCAGTTCTTC
CASMRNEQFF
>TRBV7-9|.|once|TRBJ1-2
TGTGCCAGCAGCTTAGAACAGGGCGTCTATGGCTACACCTTC
CASSLEQGVYGYTF
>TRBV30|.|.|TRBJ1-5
TGTGCCTGGAGTGCAGGTAGCAATCAGCCCCAGCATTTT
CAWSAGSNQPQHF
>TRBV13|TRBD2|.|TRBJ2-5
TGTGCCAGCAACCTCGGGACTAGCGGGGAGGGCCAGTACTTC
CASNLGTSGEGQYF
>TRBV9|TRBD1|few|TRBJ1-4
TGTGCCAGCAGCGTCGGACAGGGGGAGACTAATGAAAAACTGTTTTTT
CASSVGQGETNEKLFF
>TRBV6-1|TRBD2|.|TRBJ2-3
TGTGCCAGCAGTGAAGAGGCGGGGGGGCCGGTGACAGATACGCAGTATTTT
CASSEEAGGPVTDTQYF
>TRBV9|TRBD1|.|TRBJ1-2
TGTGCCAGCAGCGTCGGTGTAGGACAGGGCGCTGGCTACACCTTC
CASSVGVGQGAGYTF
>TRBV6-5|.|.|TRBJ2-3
TGTGCCAGCAGTTACTTTCCCCTCACAGATACGCAGTATTTT
CASSYFPLTDTQYF
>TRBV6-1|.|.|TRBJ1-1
TGTGCCAGCAGCCCCACCTCCCTCCCGGGAACTGAAGCTTTCTTT
CASSPTSLPGTEAFF
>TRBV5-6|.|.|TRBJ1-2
TGTGCCAGCAGCCAGTCAGGGGTCTTCGCTTGGGATGGCTACACCTTC
CASSQSGVFAWDGYTF
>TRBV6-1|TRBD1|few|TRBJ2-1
TGTGCCAGCAGAACGACAGGGATCCCCTACAATGAGCAGTTCTTC
CASRTTGIPYNEQFF
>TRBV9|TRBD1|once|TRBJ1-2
TGTGCCAGCAGCCCAGGGACAGATCGAGGCTACACCTTC
CASSPGTDRGYTF
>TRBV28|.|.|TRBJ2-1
TGTGCCAGCAGTTTACCCCGACTAACCTACAATGAGCAGTTCTTC
CASSLPRLTYNEQFF
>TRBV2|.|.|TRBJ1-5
TGTGCCAGCTCGAAGACAGAAGCCAATCAGCCCCAGCATTTT
CASSKTEANQPQHF
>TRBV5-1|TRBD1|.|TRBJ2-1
TGCGCCAGCAGCTTGGTAGGACAGGGGTTTGGTGAGCAGTTCTTC
CASSLVGQGFGEQFF
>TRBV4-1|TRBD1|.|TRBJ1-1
TGCGCCAGCAGCCACGGGCGACAGGGCTTGGACACTGAAGCTTTCTTT
CASSHGRQGLDTEAFF
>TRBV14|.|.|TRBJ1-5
TGTGCCAGCAGCGATCCGAGGGGGGGACGTAATCAGCCCCAGCATTTT
CASSDPRGGRNQPQHF
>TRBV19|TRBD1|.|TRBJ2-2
TGTGCCAGCGACAGGGCCTGGGACACCGGGGAGCTGTTTTTT
CASDRAWDTGELFF